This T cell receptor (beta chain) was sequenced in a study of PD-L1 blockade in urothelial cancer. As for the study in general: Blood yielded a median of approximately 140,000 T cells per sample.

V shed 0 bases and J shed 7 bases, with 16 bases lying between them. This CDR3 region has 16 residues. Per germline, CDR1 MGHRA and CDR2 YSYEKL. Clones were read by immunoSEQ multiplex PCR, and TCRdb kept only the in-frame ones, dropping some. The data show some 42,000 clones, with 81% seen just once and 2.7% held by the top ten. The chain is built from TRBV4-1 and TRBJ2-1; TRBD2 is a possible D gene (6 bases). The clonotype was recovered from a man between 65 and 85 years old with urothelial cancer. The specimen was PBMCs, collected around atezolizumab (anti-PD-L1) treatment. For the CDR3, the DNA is TGCGCCAGCAGCCAAGATCGAATAGCGGAGCAAAATGAGCAGTTCTTC. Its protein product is CASSQDRIAEQNEQFF.